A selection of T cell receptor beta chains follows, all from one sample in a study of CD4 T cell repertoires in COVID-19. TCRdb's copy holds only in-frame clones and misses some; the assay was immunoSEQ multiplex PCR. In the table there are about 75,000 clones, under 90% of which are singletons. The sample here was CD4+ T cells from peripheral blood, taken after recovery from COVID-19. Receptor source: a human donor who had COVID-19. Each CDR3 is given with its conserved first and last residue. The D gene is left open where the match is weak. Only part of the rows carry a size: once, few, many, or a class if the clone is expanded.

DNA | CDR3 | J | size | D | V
TGTGCCAGCAGACCAGGGACCATCGGGGATCAGCCCCAGCATTTT | CASRPGTIGDQPQHF | TRBJ1-5 | . | . | TRBV6-5
TGCGCCAGCAGCCCGTCAGGAGATAATTCACCCCTCCACTTT | CASSPSGDNSPLHF | TRBJ1-6 | once | . | TRBV5-1
TGTGCCAGCAGTTCTCAATCCTCTGGGGCCAACGTCCTGACTTTC | CASSSQSSGANVLTF | TRBJ2-6 | . | . | TRBV2
TGTGCCAGCAGCCGGCACATGGGGACTAGCGGGGCGAACACCGGGGAGCTGTTTTTT | CASSRHMGTSGANTGELFF | TRBJ2-2 | . | TRBD2 | TRBV3-1/TRBV3-2
TGTGCCAGCAGCTTATCCCCCGGTCAGCCCCAGCATTTT | CASSLSPGQPQHF | TRBJ1-5 | . | . | TRBV11-2
TGTGCCAGCCTCAGGTGGGAGGGGCAGCCCCAGCATTTT | CASLRWEGQPQHF | TRBJ1-5 | few | . | TRBV5-8
TGTGCCAGCAGCTTAAACGGTAGAGGGGGACTCACAGATACGCAGTATTTT | CASSLNGRGGLTDTQYF | TRBJ2-3 | . | . | TRBV7-3
TGTGCCAGCAGCGTAGTCCCGTTGCGGGACCCGAAGGCCGGGGAGCTGTTTTTT | CASSVVPLRDPKAGELFF | TRBJ2-2 | . | . | TRBV9
TGTGCCAGCAGCGGACGCCTGGGGCTCACAGCCCAGTACTTC | CASSGRLGLTAQYF | TRBJ2-5 | . | . | TRBV7-8
TGTGCCAGCAGCTTGGAGGACCCCAACTATGGCTACACCTTC | CASSLEDPNYGYTF | TRBJ1-2 | . | . | TRBV5-4
TGTGCCAGTAGTAACGCGCCTAGCACAGATACGCAGTATTTT | CASSNAPSTDTQYF | TRBJ2-3 | . | . | TRBV19
TGTGCCACCACAGGGGTTGACACTGAAGCTTTCTTT | CATTGVDTEAFF | TRBJ1-1 | . | . | TRBV24-1
TGTGCCAGCAGTCTTGGTGGGTACAGGGCGTCTGGGGCCAACGTCCTGACTTTC | CASSLGGYRASGANVLTF | TRBJ2-6 | . | . | TRBV5-4
TGTGCCAGCAGCTTAGGGTCGACTGTGGACAGGGCGAACTATGGCTACACCTTC | CASSLGSTVDRANYGYTF | TRBJ1-2 | . | TRBD1 | TRBV11-2
TGTGCCAGCAGCCCCGGGATCGAAACCGGGGAGCTGTTTTTT | CASSPGIETGELFF | TRBJ2-2 | once | . | TRBV7-2
TGTGCCAGTAGATCGTCCGGAGTAGAATATGGCTACACCTTC | CASRSSGVEYGYTF | TRBJ1-2 | . | . | TRBV19
TGCAGTGCTAGTGGGACTCGAGTTGGCGAGCAGTACTTC | CSASGTRVGEQYF | TRBJ2-7 | . | . | TRBV20-1
TGTGCCAGCAGCTTCGGGACTAGCGGAACCTACGAGCAGTACTTC | CASSFGTSGTYEQYF | TRBJ2-7 | . | TRBD2 | TRBV5-4
TGCGCCAGCAGCTTACTTGGGACAGCCACTGAAGCTTTCTTT | CASSLLGTATEAFF | TRBJ1-1 | . | TRBD1 | TRBV5-1
TGTGCCAGCAGCGTAGTTCATCAGGAAGTTAACACTGAAGCTTTCTTT | CASSVVHQEVNTEAFF | TRBJ1-1 | . | . | TRBV9
TGTGCCAGCAGCTTCCTCACTGAAGCTTTCTTT | CASSFLTEAFF | TRBJ1-1 | . | . | TRBV9
TGTGCCAGCAGCCAAGGGGGCGGCGGGAGCTGGGAGCAGTTCTTC | CASSQGGGGSWEQFF | TRBJ2-1 | . | TRBD2 | TRBV4-2
TGTGCCAGCAGAGAAGATAGGGGGAGCACTGAAGCTTTCTTT | CASREDRGSTEAFF | TRBJ1-1 | . | . | TRBV6-1
TGCGCCAGCAGCTTAGGGCAGGGGCCCAAGCAGTTCTTC | CASSLGQGPKQFF | TRBJ2-1 | . | . | TRBV5-1
TGTGCCAGCAACTGGAGAGGGGTGGGCTACACCTTC | CASNWRGVGYTF | TRBJ1-2 | . | . | TRBV27
TGTGCCAGCAGCAAGTCCGGGACTAGCGGTTCCTACGAGCAGTACTTC | CASSKSGTSGSYEQYF | TRBJ2-7 | few | TRBD2 | TRBV5-4
TGTGCCAGCAGCGTTAGGGGGCCCACCGGGGAGCTGTTTTTT | CASSVRGPTGELFF | TRBJ2-2 | . | TRBD1 | TRBV9
TGTGCCAGCAGTGAGCCCCTTGGACTAGTTCAGGAGACCCAGTACTTC | CASSEPLGLVQETQYF | TRBJ2-5 | once | TRBD2 | TRBV6-1
TGTGCCAGCAGTGTCTTACCCGAGACCCAGTACTTC | CASSVLPETQYF | TRBJ2-5 | few | . | TRBV2
TGTGCCAGCAGCCCAGAAAGGGTGGGGCTGTTATATGGCTACACCTTC | CASSPERVGLLYGYTF | TRBJ1-2 | . | . | TRBV7-2
TGTGCCAGCAGGTCAGAAAGCAATCAGCCCCAGCATTTT | CASRSESNQPQHF | TRBJ1-5 | . | . | TRBV2
TGCGCCAGCAGCCCCGGACAGAACGAGCAGTACTTC | CASSPGQNEQYF | TRBJ2-7 | many | . | TRBV5-1
TGTGCCAGTAGTCCCTTCCGGGGATCGGGGGTCAATCAGCCCCAGCATTTT | CASSPFRGSGVNQPQHF | TRBJ1-5 | once | . | TRBV19
TGTGCCAGCAGCCCAGGGGGGGGCCGCTCTGGAAACACCATATATTTT | CASSPGGGRSGNTIYF | TRBJ1-3 | . | TRBD1 | TRBV7-2
TGTGCCAGCAGTAAAACAGGGGATGGGGACACTGAAGCTTTCTTT | CASSKTGDGDTEAFF | TRBJ1-1 | once | TRBD1 | TRBV6-5
TGTGCCAGCTCACCAGGGTCATCCAAAGCCTACGAGCAGTACTTC | CASSPGSSKAYEQYF | TRBJ2-7 | . | . | TRBV18
TGTGCCAGCAGTTACTCAGGCCAGACCTATGGCTACACCTTC | CASSYSGQTYGYTF | TRBJ1-2 | . | . | TRBV6-5
TGTGCCAGCAATCTGGGGGCGCAGGAGGAGACCCAGTACTTC | CASNLGAQEETQYF | TRBJ2-5 | . | . | TRBV6-5
TGTGCCAGCAGTGCGGAGCGGGGGACCACAGATACGCAGTATTTT | CASSAERGTTDTQYF | TRBJ2-3 | . | TRBD2 | TRBV2
TGTGCCAGTAGATCGGGGTACGAGCAGTACTTC | CASRSGYEQYF | TRBJ2-7 | once | . | TRBV19
TGCGCCAGCAGTTTAGAACAGGGGCCCGCCGGGCCTTCTAACTATGGCTACACCTTC | CASSLEQGPAGPSNYGYTF | TRBJ1-2 | few | TRBD1 | TRBV5-1
TGTGCCAGTAGTATTGGGGGCCGCGCCTACGAGCAGTACTTC | CASSIGGRAYEQYF | TRBJ2-7 | . | . | TRBV19
TGTGCCAGCAGTCGGGCCCGGGACAACACTGAAGCTTTCTTT | CASSRARDNTEAFF | TRBJ1-1 | few | . | TRBV6-5
TGCGCCAGCACACCGGGACTAGCGTCTTTTGTGCAGTACTTC | CASTPGLASFVQYF | TRBJ2-7 | . | TRBD2 | TRBV5-1
TGTGCCAGCAGCTTTGCCGACTCCTACGAGCAGTACTTC | CASSFADSYEQYF | TRBJ2-7 | . | . | TRBV5-6
TGTGCCAGCAGCTTAGATGACACCGGGGAGCTGTTTTTT | CASSLDDTGELFF | TRBJ2-2 | . | . | TRBV11-2
TGTGCCAGCAGTCACCACCGGGACACCTCCTACGAGCAGTACTTC | CASSHHRDTSYEQYF | TRBJ2-7 | . | . | TRBV27
TGTGCCAGCAGTTCCGACAGGGGAAGGGAGCCCCAGCATTTT | CASSSDRGREPQHF | TRBJ1-5 | few | TRBD1 | TRBV2
TGTGCCACCAGCCCATCTACAGGGGCCGCCTATGGCTACACCTTC | CATSPSTGAAYGYTF | TRBJ1-2 | few | TRBD1 | TRBV24-1
TGCGCCAGCACCGGGGGGAGGGACGGCAATCAGCCCCAGCATTTT | CASTGGRDGNQPQHF | TRBJ1-5 | . | . | TRBV10-1